This is a list of T cell receptor beta chains from one sample in a study of blood T cell repertoires in COVID-19. Libraries were prepared by immunoSEQ multiplex PCR; TCRdb keeps only in-frame clonotypes and omits some of them. The table records about 210,000 clones, approximately 90% of them present only once. The source material was peripheral blood. These TCRs come from a man between 25 and 39 years old with acute or convalescent COVID-19. Each CDR3 is given with its conserved first and last residue. D genes are given only for firm matches. Clone size is not always given. Where it is, it says once, few, many or a class for expanded clones.

DNA,CDR3,V,J,size,D
TGTGCCAGCAGTTACAGGGAATCCTACAATGAGCAGTTCTTC,CASSYRESYNEQFF,TRBV2,TRBJ2-1,.,.
TGCGCCAGCAGCTTCCAGGGATCGTCTGGCTACACCTTC,CASSFQGSSGYTF,TRBV5-1,TRBJ1-2,.,.
TGTGCCTGGAATATACAGGGTGAGGCGACCCAGTACTTC,CAWNIQGEATQYF,TRBV30,TRBJ2-5,.,.
TGTGCCAGCAGCCAAGATCCCGGGAGAGAGCAGTACTTC,CASSQDPGREQYF,TRBV4-2,TRBJ2-7,.,.
TGTGCCAGCAGAGAACCGGGACAGGGGGCATATGGCTACACCTTC,CASREPGQGAYGYTF,TRBV28,TRBJ1-2,.,TRBD1
TGTGCCATTCAAGCGGATAACACCGGGGAGCTGTTTTTT,CAIQADNTGELFF,TRBV6-5,TRBJ2-2,.,.
TGTGCCAGCAGCTTGGACAGGCTGAACACTGAAGCTTTCTTT,CASSLDRLNTEAFF,TRBV7-9,TRBJ1-1,.,TRBD1
TGTGCCACTTTACTAGCGGGAGGGCCCAATGAGCAGTTCTTC,CATLLAGGPNEQFF,TRBV15,TRBJ2-1,.,TRBD2
TGTGCCAGCAGCGACCTCACAGGGCCCACTGAAGCTTTCTTT,CASSDLTGPTEAFF,TRBV9,TRBJ1-1,.,.
TGTGCCAGCAGTTTATTGTGGGGACAGGGATTTGACGAGCAGTACTTC,CASSLLWGQGFDEQYF,TRBV27,TRBJ2-7,.,TRBD1
TGTGCAAGTCGCTTATTAGTTGGGATGGAGGAGTATGGCTACACCTTC,CASRLLVGMEEYGYTF,TRBV12-2,TRBJ1-2,.,.
TGCGCCAGCAGTGAGTCTGGCGGGGGGGACAATGAGCAGTTCTTC,CASSESGGGDNEQFF,TRBV10-1,TRBJ2-1,.,TRBD2
TGTGCCAGCAGGACCGCTAGGGGCACCGCCTACGAGCAGTACTTC,CASRTARGTAYEQYF,TRBV11-2,TRBJ2-7,.,.
TGTGCCAGTAGTACGGGACATCTCCTTTCACCCCTCCACTTT,CASSTGHLLSPLHF,TRBV19,TRBJ1-6,.,.
TGTGCCAGCAGCTTAGGGGGCAACTATGGCTACACCTTC,CASSLGGNYGYTF,TRBV7-8,TRBJ1-2,.,.
TGTGCCAGCAGCGCTACCTCCGCCATCAACACTGAAGCTTTCTTT,CASSATSAINTEAFF,TRBV11-3,TRBJ1-1,.,.
TGTGCCAGCAGCTTAGGGACAGGATTTTACGAGCAGTACTTC,CASSLGTGFYEQYF,TRBV7-2,TRBJ2-7,.,TRBD1
TGTGCCAGCAGTTTAAATGGATGGGGCGGAAACACCATATATTTT,CASSLNGWGGNTIYF,TRBV28,TRBJ1-3,.,.
TGTGCCAGCAGCTTAACTTCGAGTTTTAGCACAGATACGCAGTATTTT,CASSLTSSFSTDTQYF,TRBV7-3,TRBJ2-3,.,.
TGTGCCAGTAGTATTGATCTAGGGACAGGGGCCCTTATATCTGGGGCCAACGTCCTGACTTTC,CASSIDLGTGALISGANVLTF,TRBV19,TRBJ2-6,once,TRBD1
TGTGCCAGCAGCCTGGGTTATGGTAGCGGTTACAATGAGCAGTTCTTC,CASSLGYGSGYNEQFF,TRBV5-4,TRBJ2-1,.,.
TGTGCCAGCACCACCGGGGGGGCTGGCTATGGCTACACCTTC,CASTTGGAGYGYTF,TRBV7-9,TRBJ1-2,.,.
TGTGCCAGCAGCTCCCCCGGGGGGGGACTCACCGGGGAGCTGTTTTTT,CASSSPGGGLTGELFF,TRBV7-9,TRBJ2-2,.,TRBD2
TGTGCCAGCAGCCAAGATGTTTCAGGGGGTAGGGACATTCAGTACTTC,CASSQDVSGGRDIQYF,TRBV4-2,TRBJ2-4,.,TRBD1
TGTGCCTGGAGATTAGCAGGGGGGACTTATAATTCACCCCTCCACTTT,CAWRLAGGTYNSPLHF,TRBV30,TRBJ1-6,.,TRBD1
TGCGCCAGCAGCCACGGACTAGCGGGAAGAGGGGGAACGGACATTCAGTACTTC,CASSHGLAGRGGTDIQYF,TRBV5-1,TRBJ2-4,.,TRBD2
TGTGCCAGCTCACCGGGACAGGTAAATGAGCAGTTCTTC,CASSPGQVNEQFF,TRBV18,TRBJ2-1,.,TRBD1
TGTGCCAGTAGTACGGGGGTACCTAACACTGAAGCTTTCTTT,CASSTGVPNTEAFF,TRBV19,TRBJ1-1,.,.
TGTGCCAGCACAGGGTCACAAGAGACCCAGTACTTC,CASTGSQETQYF,TRBV2,TRBJ2-5,.,.
TGTGCCAGCAGGCGATCCTCCGGGACAGGGCTCGCAGATACGCAGTATTTT,CASRRSSGTGLADTQYF,TRBV6-6,TRBJ2-3,once,TRBD1
TGTGCCAGCAGTGCGGGCCAGGGTAGCTACGAGCAGTACTTC,CASSAGQGSYEQYF,TRBV25-1,TRBJ2-7,once,.
TGTGCCAGCACCACGACAGACTCCTATGGCTACACCTTC,CASTTTDSYGYTF,TRBV5-8,TRBJ1-2,.,.
TGTGCCAGCAGCTTGGATAACCGGGAATCCGGGGAGCTGTTTTTT,CASSLDNRESGELFF,TRBV5-4,TRBJ2-2,.,.
TGTGCCTGGAGTGGGGTAACAGGGGGGACTGGAAACACCATATATTTT,CAWSGVTGGTGNTIYF,TRBV30,TRBJ1-3,.,TRBD1
TGTGCCTATCAAGCAGGGGCAGGGAAGTACGAGCAGTACTTC,CAYQAGAGKYEQYF,TRBV30,TRBJ2-7,.,.
TGTGCCAGCAGCGGACAGGGCAATCAGCCCCAGCATTTT,CASSGQGNQPQHF,TRBV7-2,TRBJ1-5,few,TRBD1
TGTGCCAGCAGCTTCGGGGTAGGGAATTCACCCCTCCACTTT,CASSFGVGNSPLHF,TRBV5-5,TRBJ1-6,.,.
TGCGCCAGCAGCCGGACAGGGGGCGTCGATCAGCCCCAGCATTTT,CASSRTGGVDQPQHF,TRBV5-1,TRBJ1-5,.,TRBD1
TGTGCCAGCGCCAGTGGGGGGAGCACAGATACGCAGTATTTT,CASASGGSTDTQYF,TRBV2,TRBJ2-3,.,.
TGCGCCAGCAGTGTGGGAACAGGGGACACTGAAGCTTTCTTT,CASSVGTGDTEAFF,TRBV10-1,TRBJ1-1,.,TRBD1
TGTGCCAGCAGTTTAGCGGGAGAGAGGACAGATACGCAGTATTTT,CASSLAGERTDTQYF,TRBV28,TRBJ2-3,.,TRBD2
TGTGCCAGCAGCTCCCCCCATGAGAGCTCCTACAATGAGCAGTTCTTC,CASSSPHESSYNEQFF,TRBV7-3,TRBJ2-1,.,.
TGCGCCAGCAGCTTGCATCCGGGAAGGGTCACCGGGGAGCTGTTTTTT,CASSLHPGRVTGELFF,TRBV5-1,TRBJ2-2,.,.
TGCGCCAGCAGCTTGTTAGCCTACACTGAAGCTTTCTTT,CASSLLAYTEAFF,TRBV5-1,TRBJ1-1,few,.
TGTGCCAGCAGCCAAGCGACCGGAGGGGTTGACGAGCAGTACTTC,CASSQATGGVDEQYF,TRBV14,TRBJ2-7,once,.
TGTGCCAGCAGCTTCGAGTCGGGGTCACAGTACTTC,CASSFESGSQYF,TRBV7-3,TRBJ2-7,.,.
TGCAGCGTGAAGGGACAGGGAAGCACTGAAGCTTTCTTT,CSVKGQGSTEAFF,TRBV29-1,TRBJ1-1,.,TRBD1
TGTGCCAGCAGCTTAAGCGGGGGCGTTCGTTACACCGGGGAGCTGTTTTTT,CASSLSGGVRYTGELFF,TRBV7-9,TRBJ2-2,.,TRBD2
TGTGCCAGCAGACAGCTTTCCTCCTCTGGAAACACCATATATTTT,CASRQLSSSGNTIYF,TRBV19,TRBJ1-3,.,.
TGCAGCGTTGAAGGGCGGGTCAGCGCCCTTGAATTATACACCTTC,CSVEGRVSALELYTF,TRBV29-1,TRBJ1-2,.,.
TGTGCCAGCAGTTTGGGACAGGCCTCATACGAGCAGTACTTC,CASSLGQASYEQYF,TRBV3-1/TRBV3-2,TRBJ2-7,.,TRBD1
TGTGCCAGTAAGGGGGGGGAGTCCGTCTCCTACAATGAGCAGTTCTTC,CASKGGESVSYNEQFF,TRBV19,TRBJ2-1,once,.